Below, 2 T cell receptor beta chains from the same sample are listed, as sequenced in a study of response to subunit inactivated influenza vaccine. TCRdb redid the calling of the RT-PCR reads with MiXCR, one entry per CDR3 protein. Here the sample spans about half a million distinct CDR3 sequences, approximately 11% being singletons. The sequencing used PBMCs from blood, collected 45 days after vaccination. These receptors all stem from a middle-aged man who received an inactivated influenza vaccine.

CDR3 in amino acids: CASSRDKTGEQYF. CDR3 coding DNA: TGTGCCAGCTCACGGGACAAGACGGGGGAGCAGTACTTC. The chain employs TRBV18 and TRBJ2-7, with TRBD1 as a possible D gene (6 bases). Germline V gene data show CDR1 as KGHSH and CDR2 as LQKENI. The V gene lost 4 bases and the J gene lost 7 bases, with 14 bases spanning the gap. The CDR3 totals 13 residues.

CDR3 sequence: CASSLAQVGLNQYNEQFF. The CDR3 DNA follows: TGTGCCAGCAGCCTCGCCCAGGTCGGACTAAACCAATACAATGAGCAGTTCTTC. V is TRBV14 and J is TRBJ2-1; possible D gene TRBD2, 6 bases. The CDR3 is 18 residues long. V shed 4 bases and J shed 4 bases, with 23 bases lying between them. Germline CDR1 reads SGHDN; CDR2 reads FVKESK.